One sample yielded the 4 T cell receptor beta chains listed below, sequenced in a study of memory CD4+ T cells and cytomegalovirus serostatus. Single viable CD3+CD4+CD8-CD45RO+ cells were sorted as the memory CD4+ T cells. The table came from immunoSEQ multiplex PCR; TCRdb's copy has only in-frame clones and leaves some out. Of tens of thousands of clones detected, over 65% appear once; the ten largest clones hold around 1.9%. The sample comprised memory CD4+ T cells from blood. The origin of the receptors is an adult in good health and CMV-seronegative.

V usage is TRBV11-2 and J usage is TRBJ2-5; TRBD2 matches at 9 bases. CDR1 and CDR2 (germline): SGHAT, FQNNGV. V lost 5 bases, J lost 5 bases, and 6 bases stayed unmatched. There are 14 residues in the CDR3. The CDR3 reads CASSRGGATETQYF. CDR3 sequence (DNA): TGTGCCAGCAGCCGCGGGGGGGCCACGGAGACCCAGTACTTC.

V and J are TRBV7-2 and TRBJ2-2; D is possibly TRBD1 (6 bases). The CDR3 consists of 12 residues. Germline values: CDR1 SGHTA, CDR2 FQGNSA. V lost 4 bases, J lost 8 bases, and 8 bases lay in between. CDR3 coding DNA: TGTGCCAGCAGCTCAGGGGTGGGGGAGCTGTTTTTT. It yields the protein CASSSGVGELFF.

This clone occurred a few times. This sequence joins TRBV5-1 and TRBJ2-3; D might be TRBD1 or TRBD2, each matching 5 bases. With 5 bases removed from V and 0 bases from J, the gap between germline ends came to 10 bases. This CDR3 has 14 amino acids. CDR1 and CDR2 (germline): SGHRS, YFSETQ. This CDR3 is CASSPGPSTDTQYF. The CDR3 bases are TGCGCCAGCAGTCCGGGACCGAGCACAGATACGCAGTATTTT.

This chain uses TRBV25-1 with TRBJ1-6, with TRBD1 matching 9 bases. CDR1 and CDR2 (germline): MGHDK, SYGVNS. Losses at the gene ends were 7 bases for V and 9 bases for J; bases not matched to a gene: 7. The CDR3 spans 14 residues. The CDR3 nucleotides read TGTGCCAGCAATACAGGGGGCTGGGGTTCACCCCTCCACTTT. Its translation: CASNTGGWGSPLHF.